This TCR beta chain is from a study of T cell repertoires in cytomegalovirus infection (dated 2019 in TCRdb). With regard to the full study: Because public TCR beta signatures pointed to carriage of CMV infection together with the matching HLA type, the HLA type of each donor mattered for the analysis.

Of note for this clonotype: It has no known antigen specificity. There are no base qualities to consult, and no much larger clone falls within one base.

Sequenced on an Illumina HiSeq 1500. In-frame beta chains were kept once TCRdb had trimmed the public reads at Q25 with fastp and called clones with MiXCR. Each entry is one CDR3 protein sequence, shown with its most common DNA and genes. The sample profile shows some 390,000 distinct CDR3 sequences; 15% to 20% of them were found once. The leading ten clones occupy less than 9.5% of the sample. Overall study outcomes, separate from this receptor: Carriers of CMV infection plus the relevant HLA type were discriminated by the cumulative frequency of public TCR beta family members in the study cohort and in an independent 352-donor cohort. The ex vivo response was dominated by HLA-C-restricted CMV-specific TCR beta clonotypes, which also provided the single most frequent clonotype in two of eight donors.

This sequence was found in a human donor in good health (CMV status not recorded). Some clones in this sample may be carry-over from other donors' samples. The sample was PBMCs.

The DNA sequence follows: TGTGCCAGCAGCTCCGGCCGGCTTCCGGGCTACACCTTC. The resulting protein is CASSSGRLPGYTF. The chain is encoded by TRBV6-5 joined to TRBJ1-2; no confident D gene assignment can be made. From cysteine to phenylalanine, the CDR3 is 13 amino acids long. The CDR3 DNA has 39 bases and is translated from base 1. Deletion took 6 bases off V and 8 bases off J, with a span of 16 bases between the germline ends. Via the germline V gene, CDR1 is MNHEY and CDR2 SVGAGI.